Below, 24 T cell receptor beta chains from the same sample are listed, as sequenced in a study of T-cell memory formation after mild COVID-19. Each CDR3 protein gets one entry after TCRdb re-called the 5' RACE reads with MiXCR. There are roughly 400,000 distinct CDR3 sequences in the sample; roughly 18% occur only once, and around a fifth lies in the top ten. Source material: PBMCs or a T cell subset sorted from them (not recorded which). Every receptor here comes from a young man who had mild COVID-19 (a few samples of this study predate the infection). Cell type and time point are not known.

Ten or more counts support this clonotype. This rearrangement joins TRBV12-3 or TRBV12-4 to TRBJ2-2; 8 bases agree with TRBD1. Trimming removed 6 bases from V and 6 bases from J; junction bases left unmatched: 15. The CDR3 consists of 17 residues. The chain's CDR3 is CASRSQYGTGLPGELFF. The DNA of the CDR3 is TGTGCCAGCAGGTCGCAATACGGGACAGGTCTCCCCGGGGAGCTGTTTTTT.

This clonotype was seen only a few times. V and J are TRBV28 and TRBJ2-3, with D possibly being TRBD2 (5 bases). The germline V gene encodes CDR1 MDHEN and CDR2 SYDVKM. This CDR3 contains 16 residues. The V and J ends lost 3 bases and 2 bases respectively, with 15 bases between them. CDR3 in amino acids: CASSFVKSSSTDTQYF. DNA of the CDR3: TGTGCCAGCAGTTTCGTGAAGTCTAGCTCCACAGATACGCAGTATTTT. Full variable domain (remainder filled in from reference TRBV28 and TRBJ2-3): DVKVTQSSRYLVKRTGEKVFLECVQDMDHENMFWYRQDPGLGLRLIYFSYDVKMKEKGDIPEGYSVSREKKERFSLILESASTNQTSMYLCASSFVKSSSTDTQYFGPGTRLTVL.

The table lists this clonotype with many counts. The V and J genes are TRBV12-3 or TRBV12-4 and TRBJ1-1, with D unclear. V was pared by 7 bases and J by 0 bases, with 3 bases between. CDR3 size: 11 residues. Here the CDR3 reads CASILNTEAFF. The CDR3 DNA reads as TGTGCCAGCATTTTGAACACTGAAGCTTTCTTT.

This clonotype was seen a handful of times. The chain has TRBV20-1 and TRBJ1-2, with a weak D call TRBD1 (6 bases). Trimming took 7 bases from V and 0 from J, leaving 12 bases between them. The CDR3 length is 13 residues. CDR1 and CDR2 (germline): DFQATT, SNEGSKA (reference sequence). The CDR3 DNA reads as TGCAGTGTCCGAGGGGGAGCTAACTATGGCTACACCTTC. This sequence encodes CSVRGGANYGYTF.

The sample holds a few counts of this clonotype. The CDR3 coding sequence is TGTGCCAGCAGCTTTGGGACGGCCGCGGGTGAAAAACTGTTTTTT. Its protein is CASSFGTAAGEKLFF. The rearrangement links TRBV7-2 to TRBJ1-4; tentatively, D is TRBD1 (5 bases). CDR1 and CDR2 from the germline V gene are SGHTA and FQGNSA. This CDR3 is built from 15 residues. V shed 3 bases and J shed 7 bases, with 15 bases lying between them.

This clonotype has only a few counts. The CDR3 DNA reads TGTGCCAGTAGTATAGGACCCAAGGATGAGCAGTTCTTC. It codes for CASSIGPKDEQFF. This chain connects TRBV19 to TRBJ2-1; unclear D gene. The germline V gene encodes CDR1 LNHDA and CDR2 SQIVND (reference sequence). V gave up 1 base and J gave up 8 bases, with 9 bases separating them. The CDR3 contains 13 residues.

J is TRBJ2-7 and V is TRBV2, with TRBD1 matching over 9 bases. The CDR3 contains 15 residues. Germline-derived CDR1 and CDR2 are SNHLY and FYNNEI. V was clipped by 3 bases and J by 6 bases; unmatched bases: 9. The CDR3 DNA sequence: TGTGCCAGCAGTGACAGGCGGACAGGGGCTAGCGAGCAGTACTTC. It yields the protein CASSDRRTGASEQYF.

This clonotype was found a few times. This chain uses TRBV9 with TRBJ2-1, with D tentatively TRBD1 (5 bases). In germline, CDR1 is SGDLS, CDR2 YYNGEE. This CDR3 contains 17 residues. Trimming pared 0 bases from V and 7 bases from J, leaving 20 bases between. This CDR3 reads CASSVGGTPRIRNEQFF. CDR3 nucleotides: TGTGCCAGCAGCGTAGGGGGCACGCCTAGGATTAGGAATGAGCAGTTCTTC.

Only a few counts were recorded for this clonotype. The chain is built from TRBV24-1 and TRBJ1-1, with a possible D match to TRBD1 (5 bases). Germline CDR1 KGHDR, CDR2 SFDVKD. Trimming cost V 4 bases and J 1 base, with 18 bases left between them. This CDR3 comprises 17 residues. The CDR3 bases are TGTGCCACCAGTGAACCGCTGGGACTCAAAGGGAACACTGAAGCTTTCTTT. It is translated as CATSEPLGLKGNTEAFF.

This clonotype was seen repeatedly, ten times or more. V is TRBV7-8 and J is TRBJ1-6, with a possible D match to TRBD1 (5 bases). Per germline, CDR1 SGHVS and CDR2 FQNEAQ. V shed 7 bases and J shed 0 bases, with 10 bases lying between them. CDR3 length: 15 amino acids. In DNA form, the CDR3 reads TGTGCCAGCATCTCAGGGAGCTCCTATAATTCACCCCTCCACTTT. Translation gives CASISGSSYNSPLHF.

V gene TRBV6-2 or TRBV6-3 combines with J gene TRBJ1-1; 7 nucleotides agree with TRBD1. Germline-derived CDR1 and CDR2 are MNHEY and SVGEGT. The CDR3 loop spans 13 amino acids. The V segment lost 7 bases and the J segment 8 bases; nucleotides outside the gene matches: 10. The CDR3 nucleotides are TGTGCCAGCACTCTAAGGGACAGCATAGAAGCTTTCTTT. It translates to CASTLRDSIEAFF.

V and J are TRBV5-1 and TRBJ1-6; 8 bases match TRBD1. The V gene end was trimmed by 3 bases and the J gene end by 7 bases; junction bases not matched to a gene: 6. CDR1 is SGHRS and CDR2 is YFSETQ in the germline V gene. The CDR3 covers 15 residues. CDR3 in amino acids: CASSSGGFSNSPLHF. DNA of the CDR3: TGCGCCAGCAGCTCAGGGGGCTTCAGCAATTCACCCCTCCACTTT.

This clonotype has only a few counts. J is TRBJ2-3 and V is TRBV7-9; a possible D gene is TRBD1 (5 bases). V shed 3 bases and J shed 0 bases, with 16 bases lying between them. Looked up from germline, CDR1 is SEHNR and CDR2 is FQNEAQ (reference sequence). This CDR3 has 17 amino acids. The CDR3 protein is CASSFLPDSPSTDTQYF. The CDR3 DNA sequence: TGTGCCAGCAGCTTTTTACCCGACAGCCCTAGCACAGATACGCAGTATTTT.

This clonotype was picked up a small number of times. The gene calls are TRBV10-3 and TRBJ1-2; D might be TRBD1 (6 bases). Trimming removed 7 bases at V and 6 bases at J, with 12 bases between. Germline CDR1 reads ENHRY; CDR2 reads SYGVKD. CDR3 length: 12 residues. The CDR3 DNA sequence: TGTGCCATCACGGGGTCAGGGGATGGCTACACCTTC. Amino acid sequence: CAITGSGDGYTF.

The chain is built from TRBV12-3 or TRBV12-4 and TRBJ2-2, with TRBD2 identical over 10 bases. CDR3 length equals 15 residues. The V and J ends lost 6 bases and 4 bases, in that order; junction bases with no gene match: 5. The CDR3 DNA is TGTGCCAGCAGAAGAACTAGCGGGGCCACCGGGGAGCTGTTTTTT. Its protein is CASRRTSGATGELFF.

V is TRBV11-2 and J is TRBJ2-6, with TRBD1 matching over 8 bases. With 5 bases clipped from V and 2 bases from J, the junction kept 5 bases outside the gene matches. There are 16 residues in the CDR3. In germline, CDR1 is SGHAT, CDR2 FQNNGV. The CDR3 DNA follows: TGTGCCAGCAGCAAACAGGGGGTAGCTGGGGCCAACGTCCTGACTTTC. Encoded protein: CASSKQGVAGANVLTF.

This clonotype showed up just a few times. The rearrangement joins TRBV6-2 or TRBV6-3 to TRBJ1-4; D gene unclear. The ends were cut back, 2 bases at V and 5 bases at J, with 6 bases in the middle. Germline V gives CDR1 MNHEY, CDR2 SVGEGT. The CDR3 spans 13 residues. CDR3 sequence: CASSYRQNEKLFF. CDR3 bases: TGTGCCAGCAGTTACCGGCAGAATGAAAAACTGTTTTTT.

CDR3 DNA sequence: TGTGCCAGCTCACCACCTTATAGCAAGAACACTGAAGCTTTCTTT. Protein product: CASSPPYSKNTEAFF. V usage is TRBV18 and J usage is TRBJ1-1; D gene uncertain. CDR3 length equals 15 residues. Germline V gene lookup returns CDR1 KGHSH and CDR2 LQKENI. Trimming took off 0 bases at V and 1 base at J, with 9 bases between the two ends.

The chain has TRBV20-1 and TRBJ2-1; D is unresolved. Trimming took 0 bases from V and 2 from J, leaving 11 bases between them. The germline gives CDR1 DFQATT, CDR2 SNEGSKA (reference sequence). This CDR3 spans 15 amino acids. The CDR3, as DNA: TGCAGTGCTAGAGAGGCGAGTCAGGCCTACAATGAGCAGTTCTTC. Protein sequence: CSAREASQAYNEQFF.

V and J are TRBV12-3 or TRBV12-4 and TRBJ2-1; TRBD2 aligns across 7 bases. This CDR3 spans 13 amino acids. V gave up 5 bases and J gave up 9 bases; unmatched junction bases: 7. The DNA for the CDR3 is TGTGCCAGCAGTGAGGGACTACAGCGTGAGCAGTTCTTC. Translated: CASSEGLQREQFF.

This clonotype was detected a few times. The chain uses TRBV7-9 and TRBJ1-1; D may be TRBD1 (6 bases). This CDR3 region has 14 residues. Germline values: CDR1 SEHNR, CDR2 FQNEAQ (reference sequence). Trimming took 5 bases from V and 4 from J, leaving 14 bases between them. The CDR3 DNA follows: TGTGCCAGCAGCCCCGGACAGAGGACCACTGAAGCTTTCTTT. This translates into CASSPGQRTTEAFF.

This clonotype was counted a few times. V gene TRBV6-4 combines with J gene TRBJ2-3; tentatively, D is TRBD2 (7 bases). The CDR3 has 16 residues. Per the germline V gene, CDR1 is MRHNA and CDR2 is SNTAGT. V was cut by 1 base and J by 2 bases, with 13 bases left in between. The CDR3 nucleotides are TGTGCCAGCAGTGACTACGGGGGGCCCAACACAGATACGCAGTATTTT. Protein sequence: CASSDYGGPNTDTQYF.

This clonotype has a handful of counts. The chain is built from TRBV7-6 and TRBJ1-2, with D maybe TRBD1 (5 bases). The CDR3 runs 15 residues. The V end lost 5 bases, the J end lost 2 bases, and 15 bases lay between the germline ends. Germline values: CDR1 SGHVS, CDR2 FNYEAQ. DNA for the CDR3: TGTGCCAGCAGCACCGGGACGGGCCCGAACTATGGCTACACCTTC. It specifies CASSTGTGPNYGYTF. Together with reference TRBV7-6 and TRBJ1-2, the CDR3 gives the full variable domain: GAGVSQSPRYKVTKRGQDVALRCDPISGHVSLYWYRQALGQGPEFLTYFNYEAQQDKSGLPNDRFSAERPEGSISTLTIQRTEQRDSAMYRCASSTGTGPNYGYTFGSGTRLTVV.

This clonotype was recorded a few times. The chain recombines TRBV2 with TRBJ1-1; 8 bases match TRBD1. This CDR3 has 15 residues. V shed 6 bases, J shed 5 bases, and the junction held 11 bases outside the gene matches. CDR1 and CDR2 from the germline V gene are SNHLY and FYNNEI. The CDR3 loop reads CASRLRTGRETEAFF. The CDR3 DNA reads TGTGCCAGCAGACTCCGGACAGGGAGGGAAACTGAAGCTTTCTTT.